The entry that follows covers one T cell receptor beta chain sequence. Produced via immunoSEQ multiplex PCR; TCRdb's table is partial and in-frame only. The sample holds 140,000 to 150,000 clones, roughly 78% seen once. This specimen comes from a study of blood T cell repertoires in COVID-19. Study as a whole: Acute-phase and convalescent COVID-19 samples originated in the United States, Italy and Spain.

Germline assignment: CDR1 DFQATT and CDR2 SNEGSKA (reference sequence). This CDR3 contains 16 residues. Deletions cut 3 bases from V and 0 bases from J, with 17 bases between. Sample: PBMCs or T cells enriched from blood (not recorded which). The clonotype comes from a woman between 50 and 59 years old who had recovered from COVID-19. The gene calls are TRBV20-1 and TRBJ1-2; D perhaps matches TRBD1 (5 bases). CDR3 residues: CSASRQGHPPNYGYTF. The CDR3 DNA sequence: TGCAGTGCTAGTCGGCAGGGCCACCCACCTAACTATGGCTACACCTTC.